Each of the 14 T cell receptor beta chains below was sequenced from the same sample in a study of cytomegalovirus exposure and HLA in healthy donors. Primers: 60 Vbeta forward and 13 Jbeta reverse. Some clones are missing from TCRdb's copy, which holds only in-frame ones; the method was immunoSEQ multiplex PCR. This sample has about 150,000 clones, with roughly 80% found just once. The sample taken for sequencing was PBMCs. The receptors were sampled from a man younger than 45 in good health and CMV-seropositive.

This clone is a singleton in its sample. The CDR3 region is CASSTHRGLRDTQYF. CDR3 bases: TGTGCCAGTAGTACTCACAGGGGGCTTAGAGATACGCAGTATTTT. The chain combines TRBV19 with TRBJ2-3; 9 nucleotides match TRBD1. Trimming removed 4 bases from V and 5 bases from J; junction bases left unmatched: 7. Germline CDR1 is LNHDA and CDR2 is SQIVND (reference sequence). CDR3 size: 15 residues. Full variable domain (remainder filled in from reference TRBV19 and TRBJ2-3): DGGITQSPKYLFRKEGQNVTLSCEQNLNHDAMYWYRQDPGQGLRLIYYSQIVNDFQKGDIAEGYSVSREKKESFPLTVTSAQKNPTAFYLCASSTHRGLRDTQYFGPGTRLTVL.

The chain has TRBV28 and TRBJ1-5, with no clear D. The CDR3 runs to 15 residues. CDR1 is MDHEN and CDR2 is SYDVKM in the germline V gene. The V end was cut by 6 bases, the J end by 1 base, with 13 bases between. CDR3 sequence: CASRSLRASNQPQHF. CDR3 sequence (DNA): TGTGCCAGCAGGTCCCTCCGTGCGAGCAATCAGCCCCAGCATTTT.

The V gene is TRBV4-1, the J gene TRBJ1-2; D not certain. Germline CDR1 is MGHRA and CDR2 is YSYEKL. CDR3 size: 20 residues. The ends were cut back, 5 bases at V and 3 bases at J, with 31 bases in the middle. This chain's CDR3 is CASSRSRVKSEGTLDYGYTF. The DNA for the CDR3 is TGCGCCAGCAGCAGGTCCAGAGTCAAATCGGAGGGAACTTTGGACTATGGCTACACCTTC.

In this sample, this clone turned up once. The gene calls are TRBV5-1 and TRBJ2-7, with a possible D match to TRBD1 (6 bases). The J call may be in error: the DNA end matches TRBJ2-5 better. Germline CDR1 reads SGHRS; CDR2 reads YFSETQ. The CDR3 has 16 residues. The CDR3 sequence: CASSINRQDLQETQYF. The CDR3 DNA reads TGCGCCAGCAGCATAAACCGACAGGACTTACAAGAGACCCAGTACTTC.

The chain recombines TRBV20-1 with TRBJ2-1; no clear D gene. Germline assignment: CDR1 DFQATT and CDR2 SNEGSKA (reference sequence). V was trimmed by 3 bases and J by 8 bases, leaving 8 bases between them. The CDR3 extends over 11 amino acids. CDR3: CSASKIDEQFF. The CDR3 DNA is TGCAGTGCTAGCAAGATAGATGAGCAGTTCTTC.

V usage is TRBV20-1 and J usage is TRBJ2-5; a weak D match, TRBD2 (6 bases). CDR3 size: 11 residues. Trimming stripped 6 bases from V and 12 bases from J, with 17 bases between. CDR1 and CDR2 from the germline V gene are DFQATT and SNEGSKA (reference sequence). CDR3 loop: CSATEGPRKYF. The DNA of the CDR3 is TGCAGTGCCACGGAGGGCCCCAGGAAGTACTTC.

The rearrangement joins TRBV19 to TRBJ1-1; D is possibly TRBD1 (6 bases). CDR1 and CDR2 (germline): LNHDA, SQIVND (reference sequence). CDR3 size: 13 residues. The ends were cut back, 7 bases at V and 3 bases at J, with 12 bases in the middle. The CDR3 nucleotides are TGTGCCAGTACCCAGGGGTGGGACACTGAAGCTTTCTTT. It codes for CASTQGWDTEAFF.

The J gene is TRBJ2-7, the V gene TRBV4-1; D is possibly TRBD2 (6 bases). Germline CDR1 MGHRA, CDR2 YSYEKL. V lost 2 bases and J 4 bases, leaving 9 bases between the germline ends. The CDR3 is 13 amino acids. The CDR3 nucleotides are TGCGCCAGCAGCCAATCTCTAGCGTACGAGCAGTACTTC. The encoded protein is CASSQSLAYEQYF.

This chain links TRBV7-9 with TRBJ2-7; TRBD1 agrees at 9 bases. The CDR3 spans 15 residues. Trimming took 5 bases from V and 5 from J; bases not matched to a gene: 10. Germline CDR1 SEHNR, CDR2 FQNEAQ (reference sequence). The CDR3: CASSHVGTGINEQYF. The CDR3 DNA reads TGTGCCAGCAGCCACGTCGGGACAGGGATAAACGAGCAGTACTTC.

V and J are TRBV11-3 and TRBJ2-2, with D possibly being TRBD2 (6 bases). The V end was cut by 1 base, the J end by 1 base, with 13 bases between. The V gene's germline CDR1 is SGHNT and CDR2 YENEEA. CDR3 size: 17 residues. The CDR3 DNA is TGTGCCAGCAGCTTAGCCCCGGGACTGGGGAACACCGGGGAGCTGTTTTTT. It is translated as CASSLAPGLGNTGELFF.

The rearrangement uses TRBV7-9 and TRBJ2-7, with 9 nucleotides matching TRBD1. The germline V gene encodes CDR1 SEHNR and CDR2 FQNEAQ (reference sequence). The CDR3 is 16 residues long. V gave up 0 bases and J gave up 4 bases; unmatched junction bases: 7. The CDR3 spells CASSLAQGTGTYEQYF. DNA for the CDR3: TGTGCCAGCAGCTTAGCGCAGGGGACAGGGACATACGAGCAGTACTTC. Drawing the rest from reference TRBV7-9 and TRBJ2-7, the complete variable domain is DTGVSQNPRHKITKRGQNVTFRCDPISEHNRLYWYRQTLGQGPEFLTYFQNEAQLEKSRLLSDRFSAERPKGSFSTLEIQRTEQGDSAMYLCASSLAQGTGTYEQYFGPGTRLTVT.

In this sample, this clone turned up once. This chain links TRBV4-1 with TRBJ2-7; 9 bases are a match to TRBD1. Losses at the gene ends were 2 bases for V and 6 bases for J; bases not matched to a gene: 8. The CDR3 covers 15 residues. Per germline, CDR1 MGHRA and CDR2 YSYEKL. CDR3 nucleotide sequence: TGCGCCAGCAGCCAATTTCAGGACAGGGGTCCCGAGCAGTACTTC. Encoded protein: CASSQFQDRGPEQYF.

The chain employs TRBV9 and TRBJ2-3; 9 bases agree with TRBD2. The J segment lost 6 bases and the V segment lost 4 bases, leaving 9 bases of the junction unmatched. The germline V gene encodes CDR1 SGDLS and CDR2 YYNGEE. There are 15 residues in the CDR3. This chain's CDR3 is CASSISGTSLDTQYF. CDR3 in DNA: TGTGCCAGCAGCATCTCCGGGACTAGCCTTGATACGCAGTATTTT.

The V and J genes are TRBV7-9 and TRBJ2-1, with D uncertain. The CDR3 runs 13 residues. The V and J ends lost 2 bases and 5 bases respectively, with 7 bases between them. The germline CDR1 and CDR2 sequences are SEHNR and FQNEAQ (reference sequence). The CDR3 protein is CASSLPGDNEQFF. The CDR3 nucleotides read TGTGCCAGCAGCTTACCAGGCGACAATGAGCAGTTCTTC.